This T cell receptor beta chain comes out of a study of blood T cell repertoires in COVID-19. Study background: The origin of the acute and convalescent COVID-19 samples was the United States, Italy and Spain. In each case, the material was cDNA or gDNA derived from T cells, B-cell-depleted T cells, or PBMCs.

Between the trimmed V and J ends, which lost 0 bases and 7 bases, there was a span of 10 bases. Germline V lookup: CDR1 SGHDN, CDR2 FVKESK. The CDR3 has 15 residues. As processed by the authors: Estimated nucleated cell counts came from reference gene primer amplification. Assay used: immunoSEQ multiplex PCR; TCRdb lists only in-frame clones, some missing. For V, J and clone size, that table is used; D and trimming come from the DNA. The sample lists 130,000 to 150,000 clones; approximately 80% were seen once. V usage is TRBV14 and J usage is TRBJ1-6; D ambiguous. The sequenced material came from peripheral blood. The receptor was isolated from a human donor in a cohort sampled during active COVID-19. The DNA of the CDR3 is TGTGCCAGCAGCCAAGATGGGAGGGAAAATTCACCCCTCCACTTT. Translated: CASSQDGRENSPLHF. Variable domain in full (rest from reference TRBV14 and TRBJ1-6): EAGVTQFPSHSVIEKGQTVTLRCDPISGHDNLYWYRRVMGKEIKFLLHFVKESKQDESGMPNNRFLAERTGGTYSTLKVQPAELEDSGVYFCASSQDGRENSPLHFGNGTRLTVT.